Following are 10 T cell receptor beta chains from one sample sequenced in a study of cytomegalovirus exposure and HLA in healthy donors. PCR was performed using 60 Vbeta and 13 Jbeta primers. This table comes from immunoSEQ multiplex PCR, and its TCRdb copy is limited to in-frame clones, with some not included. The sample includes around 110,000 clones, around three fifths of them seen just once. The sequenced material came from PBMCs. These TCRs come from a woman in her 40s in good health and CMV-seropositive.

The rearrangement links TRBV27 to TRBJ2-7; 7 nucleotides align to TRBD1. V dropped 6 bases and J dropped 0; count of bases not matched to a gene: 2. Germline values: CDR1 MNHEY, CDR2 SMNVEV (reference sequence). The CDR3 spans 13 residues. The CDR3 reads CASRTGPSYEQYF. The CDR3 DNA follows: TGTGCCAGCAGGACAGGGCCCTCCTACGAGCAGTACTTC.

J is TRBJ1-2 and V is TRBV4-1; D uncertain. The V gene's germline CDR1 is MGHRA and CDR2 YSYEKL. This CDR3 is built from 15 residues. Trimming stripped 0 bases from V and 1 base from J, with 9 bases between. CDR3 sequence reads: CASSQEGRGNYGYTF. The CDR3 DNA reads TGCGCCAGCAGCCAAGAAGGCCGGGGTAACTATGGCTACACCTTC.

The sample holds a few counts of this clone. The rearrangement joins TRBV6-6 to TRBJ2-7, with TRBD2 identical over 9 bases. The CDR3 is made up of 14 amino acids. The ends lost 5 bases at V and 2 bases at J; junction bases unmatched: 4. CDR1 MNHNY and CDR2 SVGAGI come from the germline V gene (reference sequence). The CDR3 spells CASSTTSGAYEQYF. As DNA, the CDR3 is TGTGCCAGCAGTACGACTAGCGGAGCCTACGAGCAGTACTTC.

The chain links TRBV25-1 to TRBJ2-5; D may be TRBD2 (7 bases). V gave up 4 bases and J gave up 5 bases, with 14 bases separating them. The CDR3 extends over 14 amino acids. CDR1 is MGHDK, CDR2 SYGVNS, per germline. The CDR3, as DNA: TGTGCCAGCAGTGGGGGGGGCGGCGGGGAGACCCAGTACTTC. Its translation is CASSGGGGGETQYF.

The chain combines TRBV19 with TRBJ2-2; TRBD2 aligns across 10 bases. Germline V CDR1 and CDR2: LNHDA, SQIVND (reference sequence). With 2 bases clipped from V and 6 bases from J, the junction kept 3 bases outside the gene matches. The CDR3 loop spans 15 amino acids. The CDR3 DNA is TGTGCCAGTAGTATACTAGCGGGAGTCCCCGGGGAGCTGTTTTTT. Translating gives CASSILAGVPGELFF.

The sample holds one count of this clone. The chain is built from TRBV7-8 and TRBJ1-6; D perhaps matches TRBD1 (6 bases). CDR1 and CDR2 from the germline V gene are SGHVS and FQNEAQ. Trimming cost V 1 base and J 9 bases, with 13 bases left between them. The CDR3 extends over 15 amino acids. The CDR3 protein is CASSLETGLVSPLHF. The CDR3 DNA reads as TGTGCCAGCAGCTTAGAAACAGGGTTGGTTTCACCCCTCCACTTT. The whole variable domain, remainder taken from reference TRBV7-8 and TRBJ1-6, is GAGVSQSPRYKVAKRGQDVALRCDPISGHVSLFWYQQALGQGPEFLTYFQNEAQLDKSGLPSDRFFAERPEGSVSTLKIQRTQQEDSAVYLCASSLETGLVSPLHFGNGTRLTVT.

This chain links TRBV21-1 with TRBJ2-1; the table's D call of TRBD2 was not tested on the DNA. TRBV21-1 is termed a pseudogene. The CDR3 length is 14 residues. The CDR3 sequence: CASRSGIVMNEQFF. The CDR3, as DNA: TGTGCCAGCCGAAGCGGGATAGTGATGAATGAGCAGTTCTTC.

In its sample, this clone was seen a few times. This chain links TRBV7-2 with TRBJ2-7; TRBD2 aligns across 9 bases. The ends lost 5 bases at V and 3 bases at J; junction bases unmatched: 11. The CDR3 sequence is 16 residues long. CDR1 SGHTA and CDR2 FQGNSA come from the germline V gene. CDR3 sequence (DNA): TGTGCCAGCAGCCCCTACGGTTCAGCGGGGGGCTACGAGCAGTACTTC. Its protein product is CASSPYGSAGGYEQYF.

As for this clone: Other nucleotide sequences from this sample produce the same CDR3. The rearrangement joins TRBV6-4 to TRBJ2-1, with 12 bases fitting TRBD2. This CDR3 comprises 15 residues. The trim removed 7 bases at V and 9 bases at J, leaving 10 bases unmatched. The germline CDR1 and CDR2 sequences are MRHNA and SNTAGT. As DNA, the CDR3 is TGTGCCAGCACCCAGCTAGCGGGGGGGCATGGTGAGCAGTTCTTC. Its translation is CASTQLAGGHGEQFF.

Comment on this clone: At one boundary the junction diverges from the germline segment, which might be a read error. The chain links TRBV29-1 to TRBJ2-6; tentative D call: TRBD1 (5 bases). Germline V CDR1 and CDR2: SQVTM, ANQGSEA. The CDR3 length is 16 residues. DNA for the CDR3: TGCAGCGTTGTTCGGCCAGGAGTTTCTGGGGCCCACGTCCTGACTTTC. Its protein product is CSVVRPGVSGAHVLTF.